This T cell receptor beta chain was profiled in a study of blood T cell repertoires in COVID-19. Sequenced by immunoSEQ multiplex PCR; TCRdb stores in-frame clones only, minus some. Among 150,000 to 250,000 clones listed, roughly three quarters were seen once. The germline CDR1 and CDR2 sequences are SGHNT and YYREEE (reference sequence). The junction had 9 bases not matched to a gene; V was cut back by 4 bases and J by 3 bases. This CDR3 is built from 16 residues. The Seattle site enrolled patients during active infection and followed them longitudinally. The TCR was taken from a woman aged 40 to 50 with COVID-19, enrolled during active disease. The chain recombines TRBV5-4 with TRBJ1-2, with 10 positions matching TRBD1. The sequenced sample consisted of peripheral blood. DNA of the CDR3: TGTGCCAGCAGCCCCCAGGACAGGGGGACCTACTATGGCTACACCTTC. It yields the protein CASSPQDRGTYYGYTF.